Below, one T cell receptor (beta chain) is given with its context. This entry comes from a study of blood T cell repertoires in COVID-19. About the research overall: Acute-phase and convalescent COVID-19 samples originated in the United States, Italy and Spain. Sample material is recorded as cDNA or gDNA derived from T cells, B-cell-depleted T cells, or PBMCs.

Methods used by the authors: For nucleated cells, counts were estimated from reference gene primer amplification. Data came from immunoSEQ multiplex PCR; TCRdb stores just in-frame clones and leaves some out. That table furnishes V, J and clone size, whereas the DNA furnished D and trimming. The top ten hold more than 4.5% of the sample, which has roughly 110,000 clones, more than 70% seen once. CDR3 length: 15 amino acids. V dropped 3 bases and J dropped 2; count of bases not matched to a gene: 4. Germline values: CDR1 LNHDA, CDR2 SQIVND (reference sequence). V and J are TRBV19 and TRBJ2-1; 7 positions agree with TRBD1. The specimen was peripheral blood. The clonotype comes from a man in his forties or fifties with active or convalescent COVID-19. CDR3 amino acids: CASSIRQGAYNEQFF. CDR3 DNA sequence: TGTGCCAGTAGTATCCGGCAGGGGGCCTACAATGAGCAGTTCTTC.